Listed here is a single TCR beta chain. Using a J-beta primer mix together with a sample-barcoded 5' primer, a second PCR was run for about 6 to 12 cycles. TCRdb processed the 5' RACE reads anew with MiXCR; each CDR3 protein has one entry. This table has over 700,000 distinct CDR3 sequences, roughly 25% appearing once. Germline V gene data show CDR1 as SQVTM and CDR2 as ANQGSEA. This CDR3 spans 11 amino acids. J lost 10 bases, V lost 7 bases, and 4 bases had no gene match. This specimen belongs to a study of blood T cells in healthy people across ages. These records were also assigned to another study, of T cells of mothers and their children.

The receptor was derived from a boy aged 5-17 years in good health. The V call is TRBV29-1, the J call TRBJ2-1; 10 nucleotides line up with TRBD1. The sequencing input was blood. Here the CDR3 reads CSGDRGEEQFF. The DNA for the CDR3 is TGCAGCGGGGACAGGGGCGAGGAGCAGTTCTTC.